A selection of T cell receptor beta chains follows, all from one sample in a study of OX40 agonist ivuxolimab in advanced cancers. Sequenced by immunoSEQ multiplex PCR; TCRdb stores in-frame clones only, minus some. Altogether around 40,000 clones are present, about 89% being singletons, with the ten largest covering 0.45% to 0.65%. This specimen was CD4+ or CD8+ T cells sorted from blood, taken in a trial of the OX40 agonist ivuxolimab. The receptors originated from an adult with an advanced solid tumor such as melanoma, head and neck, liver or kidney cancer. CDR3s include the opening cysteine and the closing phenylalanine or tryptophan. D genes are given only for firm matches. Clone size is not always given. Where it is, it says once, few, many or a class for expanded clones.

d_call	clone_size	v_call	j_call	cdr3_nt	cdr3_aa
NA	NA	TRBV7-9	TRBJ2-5	TGTGCCAGCAGCCCGACCCGGAAAGAAGAGACCCAGTACTTC	CASSPTRKEETQYF
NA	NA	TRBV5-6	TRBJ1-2	TGTGCCAGCAGCGACTACAGCGGCGGCTACACCTTC	CASSDYSGGYTF
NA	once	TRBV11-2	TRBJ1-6	TGTGCCAGCAGGTTGGGAGCGTATAATTCACCCCTCCACTTT	CASRLGAYNSPLHF
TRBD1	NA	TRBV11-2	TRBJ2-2	TGTGCCAGCCGCTTGACAGGGGGTTTTACCGGGGAGCTGTTTTTT	CASRLTGGFTGELFF
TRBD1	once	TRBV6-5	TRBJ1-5	TGTGCCAGCAGTTACTCGGGACAGGGACACAATCAGCCCCAGCATTTT	CASSYSGQGHNQPQHF
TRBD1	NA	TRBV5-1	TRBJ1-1	TGCGCCAGCAGCGGACAGGTGCCGCCAGGCACTGAAGCTTTCTTT	CASSGQVPPGTEAFF
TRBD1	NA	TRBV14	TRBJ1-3	TGTGCCAGCAGCCGCATGGGACAGGAGAGAAACACCATATATTTT	CASSRMGQERNTIYF
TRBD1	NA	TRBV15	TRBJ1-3	TGTGCCACCAGCATATATCTCTTTCCGGGACAGGGGTCAACAAACACCATATATTTT	CATSIYLFPGQGSTNTIYF
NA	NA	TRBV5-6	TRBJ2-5	TGTGCCAGCAGCCGCCAGGCTGAACAAGAGACCCAGTACTTC	CASSRQAEQETQYF
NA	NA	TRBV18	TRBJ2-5	TGTGCCAGCTCACCACCGGGGCGGACCGAAGAGACCCAGTACTTC	CASSPPGRTEETQYF
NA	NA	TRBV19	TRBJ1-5	TGTGCCAGTAGCAACGGGGTTGTAAGCAATCAGCCCCAGCATTTT	CASSNGVVSNQPQHF
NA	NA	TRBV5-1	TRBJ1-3	TGCGCCAGCAGGGGGTCGGGAAACACCATATATTTT	CASRGSGNTIYF
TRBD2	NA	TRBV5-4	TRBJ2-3	TGTGCCAGCCACCCAGCGGGGGGGACAGATACGCAGTATTTT	CASHPAGGTDTQYF
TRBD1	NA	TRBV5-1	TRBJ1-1	TGCGCCAGCAGCTCCGGGACAGGGCCGAACACTGAAGCTTTCTTT	CASSSGTGPNTEAFF
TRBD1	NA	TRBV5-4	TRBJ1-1	TGTGCCAGCAGCACGCAGGGGGGAAACACTGAAGCTTTCTTT	CASSTQGGNTEAFF
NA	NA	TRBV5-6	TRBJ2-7	TGTGCCAGCAGCCAGGTGGCAGATGACTCCTACGAGCAGTACTTC	CASSQVADDSYEQYF
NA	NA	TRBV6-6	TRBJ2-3	TGTGCCAGCAGTTACCAGTTTGGCACAGATACGCAGTATTTT	CASSYQFGTDTQYF
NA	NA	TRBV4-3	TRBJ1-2	TGCGCCAGCAGCCAAGATAAGGGGTACTATGGCTACACCTTC	CASSQDKGYYGYTF